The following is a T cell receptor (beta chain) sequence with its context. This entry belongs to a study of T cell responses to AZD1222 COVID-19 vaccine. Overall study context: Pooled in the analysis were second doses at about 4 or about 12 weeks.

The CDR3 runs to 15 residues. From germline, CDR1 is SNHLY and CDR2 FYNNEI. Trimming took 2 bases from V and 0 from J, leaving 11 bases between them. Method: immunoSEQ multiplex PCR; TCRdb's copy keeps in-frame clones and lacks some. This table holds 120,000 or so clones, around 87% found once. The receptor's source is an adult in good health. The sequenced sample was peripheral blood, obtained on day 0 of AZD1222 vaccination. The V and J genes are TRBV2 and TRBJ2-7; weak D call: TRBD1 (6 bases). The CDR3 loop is CASSERGTLSYEQYF. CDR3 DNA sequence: TGTGCCAGCAGTGAAAGGGGGACCCTCTCCTACGAGCAGTACTTC.